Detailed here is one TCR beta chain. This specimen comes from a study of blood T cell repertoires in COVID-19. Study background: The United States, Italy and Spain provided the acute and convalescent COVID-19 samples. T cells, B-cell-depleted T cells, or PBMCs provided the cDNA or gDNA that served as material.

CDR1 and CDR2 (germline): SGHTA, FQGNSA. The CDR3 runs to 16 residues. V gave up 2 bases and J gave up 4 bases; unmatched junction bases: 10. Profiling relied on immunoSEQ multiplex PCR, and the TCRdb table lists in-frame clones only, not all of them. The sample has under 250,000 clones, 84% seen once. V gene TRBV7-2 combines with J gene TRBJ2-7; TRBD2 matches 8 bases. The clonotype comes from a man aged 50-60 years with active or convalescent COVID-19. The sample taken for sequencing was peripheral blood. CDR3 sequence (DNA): TGTGCCAGCAGCTTAAAAGCGGGAGCGGGTCCTTACGAGCAGTACTTC. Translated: CASSLKAGAGPYEQYF.